Listed below are T cell receptor beta chains from one sample, sequenced in a study of T-cell reconstitution after alpha-beta-depleted transplantation in children. One entry per CDR3 protein results from TCRdb running MiXCR on the PCR reads. The table shows around 500,000 distinct CDR3 sequences, with around 13% occurring only once. Sequencing was performed on PBMCs from the stem cell graft donor, taken from the stem cell graft. The source of these receptors is a human donor who donated a stem cell graft to a child with combined immunodeficiency. The CDR3 runs from the conserved cysteine through the conserved F or W. D genes are given only for firm matches. Only part of the rows carry a size: once, few, many, or a class if the clone is expanded.

d_gene: TRBD2; len: 16; abundance: NA; j_gene: TRBJ2-1; v_gene: TRBV2; CDR3nt: TGTGCCAGCAGGGGCAGCGGGAGGGCCTCCTACAATGAGCAGTTCTTC; CDR3aa: CASRGSGRASYNEQFF
d_gene: NA; len: 18; abundance: NA; j_gene: TRBJ2-6; v_gene: TRBV4-2; CDR3nt: TGTGCCAGCAGCCCTACCGTGTCTGGAGCGGCTGGGGCCAACGTCCTGACTTTC; CDR3aa: CASSPTVSGAAGANVLTF
d_gene: TRBD2; len: 15; abundance: many; j_gene: TRBJ2-3; v_gene: TRBV29-1; CDR3nt: TGCAGCGTTGAGGGACTAGCGGGAGGGACAGATACGCAGTATTTT; CDR3aa: CSVEGLAGGTDTQYF
d_gene: TRBD2; len: 19; abundance: NA; j_gene: TRBJ2-1; v_gene: TRBV6-2/TRBV6-3; CDR3nt: TGTGCCAGCAGCCAGGATTGGACTAGCGGGGGGGCCTACTACAATGAGCAGTTCTTC; CDR3aa: CASSQDWTSGGAYYNEQFF
d_gene: NA; len: 14; abundance: few; j_gene: TRBJ2-7; v_gene: TRBV20-1; CDR3nt: TGCAGTGCTCTCTTCGGCGGGGGCCACTACGAGCAGTACTTC; CDR3aa: CSALFGGGHYEQYF
d_gene: NA; len: 16; abundance: few; j_gene: TRBJ2-7; v_gene: TRBV7-2; CDR3nt: TGTGCCAGCAGCTTAAACGGCGGGACAACGGGGTACGAGCAGTACTTC; CDR3aa: CASSLNGGTTGYEQYF
d_gene: TRBD1; len: 18; abundance: NA; j_gene: TRBJ1-5; v_gene: TRBV20-1; CDR3nt: TGCAGTGCTAGCGGAGACAGGGGGCGATTGGGCGGCAATCAGCCCCAGCATTTT; CDR3aa: CSASGDRGRLGGNQPQHF
d_gene: NA; len: 14; abundance: few; j_gene: TRBJ2-3; v_gene: TRBV5-5; CDR3nt: TGTGCCAGCAGCCAACCTGGTTGGACAGATACGCAGTATTTT; CDR3aa: CASSQPGWTDTQYF
d_gene: NA; len: 13; abundance: NA; j_gene: TRBJ1-6; v_gene: TRBV28; CDR3nt: TGTGCCAGCTTGCTCCGGGCTAATTCACCCCTCCACTTT; CDR3aa: CASLLRANSPLHF
d_gene: NA; len: 15; abundance: NA; j_gene: TRBJ2-4; v_gene: TRBV30; CDR3nt: TGTGCCTGGAGTGTCCGGGGGCTAGCCAAAAACATTCAGTACTTC; CDR3aa: CAWSVRGLAKNIQYF
d_gene: TRBD1; len: 14; abundance: few; j_gene: TRBJ1-5; v_gene: TRBV12-3/TRBV12-4; CDR3nt: TGTGCCAGCAGTTTCGCACAGGGGAATCAGCCCCAGCATTTT; CDR3aa: CASSFAQGNQPQHF
d_gene: NA; len: 14; abundance: many; j_gene: TRBJ2-1; v_gene: TRBV12-3/TRBV12-4; CDR3nt: TGTGCCAGCACCTCCTGGACTTCAGGCGCTGAGCAGTTCTTC; CDR3aa: CASTSWTSGAEQFF
d_gene: NA; len: 16; abundance: many; j_gene: TRBJ2-2; v_gene: TRBV7-2; CDR3nt: TGTGCCAGCAGCTTAGCCGGGGGTAGATCCACCGGGGAGCTGTTTTTT; CDR3aa: CASSLAGGRSTGELFF
d_gene: NA; len: 15; abundance: few; j_gene: TRBJ2-2; v_gene: TRBV7-9; CDR3nt: TGTGCCAGCAGCTTACGGGGTGGATTCACCGGGGAGCTGTTTTTT; CDR3aa: CASSLRGGFTGELFF
d_gene: NA; len: 16; abundance: NA; j_gene: TRBJ2-1; v_gene: TRBV27; CDR3nt: TGTGCCAGCAGTCTAGGAGGGGGCGGACTGTTCAATGAGCAGTTCTTC; CDR3aa: CASSLGGGGLFNEQFF
d_gene: TRBD1; len: 14; abundance: many; j_gene: TRBJ2-3; v_gene: TRBV12-3/TRBV12-4; CDR3nt: TGTGCCAGCAGGCGGACAGGGGGCTTAGATACGCAGTATTTT; CDR3aa: CASRRTGGLDTQYF
d_gene: NA; len: 13; abundance: few; j_gene: TRBJ1-6; v_gene: TRBV6-2/TRBV6-3; CDR3nt: TGTGCCAGCAGTTCCTTTGGCGATTCACCCCTCCACTTT; CDR3aa: CASSSFGDSPLHF
d_gene: NA; len: 12; abundance: NA; j_gene: TRBJ1-3; v_gene: TRBV12-3/TRBV12-4; CDR3nt: TGTGCCAGCAGTACGGGGGACAATCGGATGAATTTT; CDR3aa: CASSTGDNRMNF
d_gene: NA; len: 15; abundance: many; j_gene: TRBJ2-7; v_gene: TRBV28; CDR3nt: TGTGCCAGCAGTTTGCGCGCGGGGGCCCCCTACGAGCAGTACTTC; CDR3aa: CASSLRAGAPYEQYF
d_gene: NA; len: 17; abundance: few; j_gene: TRBJ2-5; v_gene: TRBV12-3/TRBV12-4; CDR3nt: TGTGCCAGCAGTTTTCTCCTTGGACACCTTCCCAAAGGGGCCCAGTACTTC; CDR3aa: CASSFLLGHLPKGAQYF
d_gene: NA; len: 13; abundance: many; j_gene: TRBJ2-3; v_gene: TRBV29-1; CDR3nt: TGCAGCGTACTAATATCAAGCACAGATACGCAGTATTTT; CDR3aa: CSVLISSTDTQYF
d_gene: NA; len: 16; abundance: NA; j_gene: TRBJ2-3; v_gene: TRBV20-1; CDR3nt: TGCAGTGCTACCCAGATGAGGCCGCCAAACACAGATACGCAGTATTTT; CDR3aa: CSATQMRPPNTDTQYF
d_gene: NA; len: 13; abundance: few; j_gene: TRBJ1-2; v_gene: TRBV7-9; CDR3nt: TGTGCCAGCAGCCACAGGGTTTTGGATGGCTACACCTTC; CDR3aa: CASSHRVLDGYTF
d_gene: TRBD2; len: 13; abundance: NA; j_gene: TRBJ2-7; v_gene: TRBV29-1; CDR3nt: TGCAGCGTCGTAGCGGGAGGGTTCTACAAGCAGTACTTC; CDR3aa: CSVVAGGFYKQYF
d_gene: NA; len: 13; abundance: many; j_gene: TRBJ1-5; v_gene: TRBV12-3/TRBV12-4; CDR3nt: TGTGCCAGCAGCCCCAGGGGCAATCAGCCCCAGCATTTT; CDR3aa: CASSPRGNQPQHF
d_gene: NA; len: 14; abundance: NA; j_gene: TRBJ2-4; v_gene: TRBV6-1; CDR3nt: TGTGCCAGCGGAACAGGGTCAGCCAAAAACATTCAGTACTTC; CDR3aa: CASGTGSAKNIQYF
d_gene: TRBD2; len: 13; abundance: NA; j_gene: TRBJ2-3; v_gene: TRBV20-1; CDR3nt: TGCAGCCCCCCACTAGCGGGTACAGATACGCAGTATTTT; CDR3aa: CSPPLAGTDTQYF
d_gene: TRBD1; len: 14; abundance: few; j_gene: TRBJ2-1; v_gene: TRBV6-1; CDR3nt: TGTGCCAGTCTCCGGGACAGGGAATACAATGAGCAGTTCTTC; CDR3aa: CASLRDREYNEQFF
d_gene: NA; len: 14; abundance: many; j_gene: TRBJ1-1; v_gene: TRBV7-2; CDR3nt: TGTGCCAGCAGCCCACTCGGGGGAAATCCTGAAGCTTTCTTT; CDR3aa: CASSPLGGNPEAFF
d_gene: NA; len: 16; abundance: NA; j_gene: TRBJ1-1; v_gene: TRBV12-3/TRBV12-4; CDR3nt: TGTGCCAGCAGTAATGGACGGGCCTCCATGAACACTGAAGCTTTCTTT; CDR3aa: CASSNGRASMNTEAFF
d_gene: NA; len: 16; abundance: NA; j_gene: TRBJ1-2; v_gene: TRBV7-9; CDR3nt: TGTGCCAGCAGCTTAGGTCTCCAGGGAAACAACTATGGCTACACCTTC; CDR3aa: CASSLGLQGNNYGYTF
d_gene: NA; len: 16; abundance: NA; j_gene: TRBJ2-1; v_gene: TRBV6-4; CDR3nt: TGTGCCAGCAGTAACCTAAGGGTGGGGGTGAGCAATGAGCAGTTCTTC; CDR3aa: CASSNLRVGVSNEQFF
d_gene: TRBD1; len: 13; abundance: many; j_gene: TRBJ1-1; v_gene: TRBV5-1; CDR3nt: TGCGCCAGCAGCTTACAGGGGTACACTGAAGCTTTCTTT; CDR3aa: CASSLQGYTEAFF
d_gene: NA; len: 14; abundance: NA; j_gene: TRBJ1-6; v_gene: TRBV4-3; CDR3nt: TGCGCCAGCAGCGGAAGCCTCTATAATTCACCCCTCCACTTT; CDR3aa: CASSGSLYNSPLHF
d_gene: TRBD1; len: 15; abundance: NA; j_gene: TRBJ2-1; v_gene: TRBV6-1; CDR3nt: TGTGCCAGCAGTCTTCACAGGGGGAACTACAATGAGCAGTTCTTC; CDR3aa: CASSLHRGNYNEQFF
d_gene: TRBD2; len: 14; abundance: NA; j_gene: TRBJ2-7; v_gene: TRBV2; CDR3nt: TGTGCCAGCAGGGGGGGGACCACAAACTACGAGCAGTACTTC; CDR3aa: CASRGGTTNYEQYF
d_gene: NA; len: 14; abundance: NA; j_gene: TRBJ2-7; v_gene: TRBV7-9; CDR3nt: TGTGCCAGCAGCTTTAACCAGGGAGGCGACGAGCAGTACTTC; CDR3aa: CASSFNQGGDEQYF
d_gene: TRBD1; len: 15; abundance: few; j_gene: TRBJ1-5; v_gene: TRBV6-1; CDR3nt: TGTGCCAGCAGTGCAGGGACAGGGGATGCTCAGCCCCAGCATTTT; CDR3aa: CASSAGTGDAQPQHF
d_gene: TRBD2; len: 15; abundance: many; j_gene: TRBJ2-7; v_gene: TRBV20-1; CDR3nt: TGCAGTGCTAGAGATAGCGGGCAGGCCTTCTACGAGCAGTACTTC; CDR3aa: CSARDSGQAFYEQYF
d_gene: NA; len: 15; abundance: few; j_gene: TRBJ1-2; v_gene: TRBV6-5; CDR3nt: TGTGCCAGCAGTAGATACAGGGATTCAAACTATGGCTACACCTTC; CDR3aa: CASSRYRDSNYGYTF
d_gene: NA; len: 12; abundance: few; j_gene: TRBJ2-1; v_gene: TRBV6-6; CDR3nt: TGTGCCAGCAGTTACGGGAGCTGGGAGCAGTTCTTC; CDR3aa: CASSYGSWEQFF
d_gene: TRBD2; len: 13; abundance: many; j_gene: TRBJ2-5; v_gene: TRBV29-1; CDR3nt: TGCAGCGTCACCATAGCGGGGGGGGAGACCCAGTACTTC; CDR3aa: CSVTIAGGETQYF
d_gene: TRBD2; len: 17; abundance: few; j_gene: TRBJ2-3; v_gene: TRBV15; CDR3nt: TGTGCCACCAGCAGAGATCGGCTAGCGGGGGCTACAGATACGCAGTATTTT; CDR3aa: CATSRDRLAGATDTQYF
d_gene: TRBD2; len: 18; abundance: few; j_gene: TRBJ2-1; v_gene: TRBV11-2; CDR3nt: TGTGCCAGCAGCCGAAGACCCCGTATAGCGGGAGGGCCTGTAGGGCAGTTCTTC; CDR3aa: CASSRRPRIAGGPVGQFF
d_gene: NA; len: 12; abundance: NA; j_gene: TRBJ2-3; v_gene: TRBV7-9; CDR3nt: TGTGCCAGCAGCCCCCCTCAAGATACGCAGTATTTT; CDR3aa: CASSPPQDTQYF